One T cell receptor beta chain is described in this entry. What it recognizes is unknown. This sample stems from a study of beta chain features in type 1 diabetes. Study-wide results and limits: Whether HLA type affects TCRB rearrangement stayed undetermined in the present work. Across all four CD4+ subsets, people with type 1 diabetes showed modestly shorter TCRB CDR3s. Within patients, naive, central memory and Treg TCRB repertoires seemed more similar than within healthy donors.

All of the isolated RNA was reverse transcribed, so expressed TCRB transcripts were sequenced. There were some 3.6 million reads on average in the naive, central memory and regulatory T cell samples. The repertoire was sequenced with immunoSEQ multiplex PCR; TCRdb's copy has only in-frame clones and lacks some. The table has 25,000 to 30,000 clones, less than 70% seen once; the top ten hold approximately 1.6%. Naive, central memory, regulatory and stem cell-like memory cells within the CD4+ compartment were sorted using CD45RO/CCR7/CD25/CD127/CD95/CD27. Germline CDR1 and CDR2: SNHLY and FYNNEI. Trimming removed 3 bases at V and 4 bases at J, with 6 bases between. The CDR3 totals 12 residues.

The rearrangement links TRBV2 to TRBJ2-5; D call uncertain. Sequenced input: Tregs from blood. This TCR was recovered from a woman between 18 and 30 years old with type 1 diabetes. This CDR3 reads CASSDRRETQYF. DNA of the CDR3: TGTGCCAGCAGTGACAGGCGAGAGACCCAGTACTTC.